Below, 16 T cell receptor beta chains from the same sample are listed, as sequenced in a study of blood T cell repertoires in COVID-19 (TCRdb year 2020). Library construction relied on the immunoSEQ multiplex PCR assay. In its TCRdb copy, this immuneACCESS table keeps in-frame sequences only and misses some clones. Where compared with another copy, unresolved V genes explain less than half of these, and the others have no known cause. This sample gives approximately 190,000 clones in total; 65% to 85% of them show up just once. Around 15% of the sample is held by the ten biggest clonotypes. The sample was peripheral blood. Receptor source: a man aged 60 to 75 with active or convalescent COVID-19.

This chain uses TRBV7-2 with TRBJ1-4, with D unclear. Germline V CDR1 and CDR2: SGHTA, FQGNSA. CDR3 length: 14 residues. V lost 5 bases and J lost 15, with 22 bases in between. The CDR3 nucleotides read TGTGCCAGCAGCAGCGGTCTGGGGTTGAATCAGGTGTTTTTT. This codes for CASSSGLGLNQVFF.

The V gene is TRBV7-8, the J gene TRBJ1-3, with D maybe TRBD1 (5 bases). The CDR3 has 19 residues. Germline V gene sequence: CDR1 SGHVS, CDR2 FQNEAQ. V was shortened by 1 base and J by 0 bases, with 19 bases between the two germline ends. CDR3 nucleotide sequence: TGTGCCAGCAGCTTAGTCGGGGGAGGACCCTTAATCTCTGGAAACACCATATATTTT. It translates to CASSLVGGGPLISGNTIYF.

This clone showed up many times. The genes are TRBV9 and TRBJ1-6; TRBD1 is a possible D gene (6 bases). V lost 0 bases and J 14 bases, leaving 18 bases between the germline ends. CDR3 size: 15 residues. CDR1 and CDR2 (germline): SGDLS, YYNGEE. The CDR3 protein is CASSVEADPQGTLHF. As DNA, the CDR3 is TGTGCCAGCAGCGTAGAGGCCGACCCACAGGGTACCCTCCACTTT.

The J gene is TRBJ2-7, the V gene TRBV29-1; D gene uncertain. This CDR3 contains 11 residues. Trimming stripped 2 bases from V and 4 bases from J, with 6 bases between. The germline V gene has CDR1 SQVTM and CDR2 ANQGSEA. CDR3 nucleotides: TGCAGCGTTGAATTTCAATACGAGCAGTACTTC. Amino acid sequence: CSVEFQYEQYF.

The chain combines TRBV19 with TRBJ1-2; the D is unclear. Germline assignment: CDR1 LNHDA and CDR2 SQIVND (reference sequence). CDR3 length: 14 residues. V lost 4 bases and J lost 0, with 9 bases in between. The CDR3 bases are TGTGCCAGTAGTACTTCCCTAGCTAACTATGGCTACACCTTC. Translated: CASSTSLANYGYTF.

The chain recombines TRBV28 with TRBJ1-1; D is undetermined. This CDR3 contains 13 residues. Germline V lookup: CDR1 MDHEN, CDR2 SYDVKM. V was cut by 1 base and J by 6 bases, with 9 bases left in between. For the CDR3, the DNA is TGTGCCAGCAGTTTATTGAGCTTTCCTGAAGCTTTCTTT. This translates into CASSLLSFPEAFF. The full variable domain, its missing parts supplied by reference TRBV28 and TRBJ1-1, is DVKVTQSSRYLVKRTGEKVFLECVQDMDHENMFWYRQDPGLGLRLIYFSYDVKMKEKGDIPEGYSVSREKKERFSLILESASTNQTSMYLCASSLLSFPEAFFGQGTRLTVV.

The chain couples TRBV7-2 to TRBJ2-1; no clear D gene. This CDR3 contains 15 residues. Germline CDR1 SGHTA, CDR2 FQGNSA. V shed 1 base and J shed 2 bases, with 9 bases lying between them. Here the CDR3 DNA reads TGTGCCAGCAGCTTAGGACTGATTACCTACAATGAGCAGTTCTTC. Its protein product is CASSLGLITYNEQFF.

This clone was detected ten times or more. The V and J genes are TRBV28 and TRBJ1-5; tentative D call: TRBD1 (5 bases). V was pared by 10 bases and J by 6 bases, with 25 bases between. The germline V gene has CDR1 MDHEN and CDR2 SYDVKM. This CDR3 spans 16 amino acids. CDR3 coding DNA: TGTGCCACCACCTTACGGGGGGGGGAAAGGGGTCAGCCCCAGCATTTT. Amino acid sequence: CATTLRGGERGQPQHF.

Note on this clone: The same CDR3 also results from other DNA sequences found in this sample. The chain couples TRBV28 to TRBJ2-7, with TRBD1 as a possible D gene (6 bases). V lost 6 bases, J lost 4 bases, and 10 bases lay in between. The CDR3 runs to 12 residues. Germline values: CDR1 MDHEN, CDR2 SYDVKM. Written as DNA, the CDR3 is TGTGCCAGCAGCCTGAGGGGGTACGAGCAGTACTTC. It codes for CASSLRGYEQYF.

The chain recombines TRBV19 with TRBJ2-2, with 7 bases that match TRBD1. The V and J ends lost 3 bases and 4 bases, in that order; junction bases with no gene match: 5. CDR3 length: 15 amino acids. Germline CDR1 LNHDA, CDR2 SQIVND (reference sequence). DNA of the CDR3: TGTGCCAGTAGTATTCTGGCAGGGGGCACCGGGGAGCTGTTTTTT. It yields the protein CASSILAGGTGELFF.

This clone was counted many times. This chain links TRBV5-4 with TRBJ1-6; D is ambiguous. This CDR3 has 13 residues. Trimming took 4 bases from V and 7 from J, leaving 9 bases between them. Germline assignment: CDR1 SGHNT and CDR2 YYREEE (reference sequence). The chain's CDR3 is CASSTAANSPLHF. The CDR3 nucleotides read TGTGCCAGCAGCACTGCAGCGAATTCACCCCTCCACTTT.

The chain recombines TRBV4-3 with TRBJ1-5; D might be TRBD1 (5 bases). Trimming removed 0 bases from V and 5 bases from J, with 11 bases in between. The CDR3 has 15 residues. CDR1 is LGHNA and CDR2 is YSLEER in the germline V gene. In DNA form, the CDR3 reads TGCGCCAGCAGCCAAGAAGACAGCAAGGATCAGCCCCAGCATTTT. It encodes CASSQEDSKDQPQHF.

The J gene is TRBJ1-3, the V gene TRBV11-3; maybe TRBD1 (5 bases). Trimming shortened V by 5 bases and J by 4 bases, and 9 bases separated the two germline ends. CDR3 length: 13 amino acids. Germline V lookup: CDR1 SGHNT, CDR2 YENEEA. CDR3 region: CASSDAGGNTIYF. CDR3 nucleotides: TGTGCCAGCAGCGACGCAGGGGGAAACACCATATATTTT.

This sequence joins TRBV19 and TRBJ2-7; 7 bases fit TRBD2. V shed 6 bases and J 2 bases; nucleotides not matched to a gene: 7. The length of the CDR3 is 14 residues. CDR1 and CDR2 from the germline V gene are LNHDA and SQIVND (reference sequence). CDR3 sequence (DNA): TGTGCCAGTAGCTGGGGGGAGGGACCCTACGAGCAGTACTTC. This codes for CASSWGEGPYEQYF.

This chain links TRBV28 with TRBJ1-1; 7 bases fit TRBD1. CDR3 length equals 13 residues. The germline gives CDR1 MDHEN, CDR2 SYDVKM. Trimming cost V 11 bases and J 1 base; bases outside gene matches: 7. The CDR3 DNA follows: TGTGCCCGGGACAGTAGCGAGAACACTGAAGCTTTCTTT. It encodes CARDSSENTEAFF.

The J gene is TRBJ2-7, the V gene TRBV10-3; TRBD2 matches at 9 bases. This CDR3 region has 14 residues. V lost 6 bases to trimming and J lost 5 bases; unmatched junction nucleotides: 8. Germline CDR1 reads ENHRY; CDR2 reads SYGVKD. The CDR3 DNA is TGTGCCATCAGCGATAGCGGGAGTTTCCACGAGCAGTACTTC. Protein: CAISDSGSFHEQYF.